The clone carrying this T cell receptor (beta chain) has just a few counts. Its antigen is as yet unknown. These data come from a study of T cell repertoires in cytomegalovirus infection. Study-wide context: Recently identified HLA-C-restricted and well-studied HLA-B-restricted CMV epitopes were used. Study-wide points: Dominating the ex vivo response were HLA-C-restricted CMV-specific TCR beta clonotypes.

TCRdb recomputed calls from the reads with MiXCR, one row per CDR3 protein. Of roughly 180,000 distinct CDR3 sequences listed, about 22% were seen once; the top ten hold 25%. The input for sequencing was CD8+ T cells from cultured PBMCs, taken from culture after CMV antigen stimulation. The TCR sequence derives from a human donor in good health (CMV status not recorded). Some clones in this sample may be carry-over from other donors' samples.

CDR3 in DNA: TGTGCCAGCAGCTTCACCGGGGGGGGAATGAACACTGAAGCTTTCTTT. This translates into CASSFTGGGMNTEAFF. This rearrangement joins TRBV11-2 to TRBJ1-1; D is possibly TRBD1 (5 bases). The V end was cut by 3 bases, the J end by 0 bases, with 14 bases between. The CDR3 loop spans 16 amino acids. The V gene's germline CDR1 is SGHAT and CDR2 FQNNGV.